This T cell receptor beta chain was obtained from a study of T-cell memory formation after mild COVID-19. Study conclusions and caveats: The study detected some responding clones in pre-infection memory, suggesting cross-reactive memory joined. Among contracting clones, CD4+ were mainly CM/EM and CD8+ enriched in EMRA.

With 5 bases clipped from V and 8 bases from J, the junction kept 11 bases outside the gene matches. The CDR3 spans 15 residues. Germline V lookup: CDR1 SEHNR, CDR2 FQNEAQ (reference sequence). Of note for this clonotype: Its specificity is unknown.

Each CDR3 protein is one row after TCRdb ran MiXCR on the 5' RACE reads. This sample yields 300,000 to 400,000 distinct CDR3 sequences, of which around 30% are seen a single time; roughly 14% belongs to the top ten. The chain employs TRBV7-9 and TRBJ1-4; 7 bases align to TRBD1. Input material: PBMCs or a T cell subset sorted from them (not recorded which). The TCR was taken from an adult woman who had mild COVID-19 (a few samples of this study predate the infection). Cell type and time point are not known. CDR3 sequence reads: CASSPQQGLKEKLFF. DNA for the CDR3: TGTGCCAGCAGCCCACAACAGGGGTTAAAGGAAAAACTGTTTTTT.